This T cell receptor beta chain derives from a study of shared T cell receptors in the human thymus. Here immunoSEQ multiplex PCR was the method, and the copy in TCRdb shows in-frame clones only, minus some. This table holds about 730,000 clones, approximately 85% found once. The CDR3 has 15 residues. The germline gives CDR1 LGHNA, CDR2 YSLEER. The V and J ends lost 1 base and 3 bases respectively, with 13 bases between them. The sample also formed part of further work on human thymus T cells. That study reports: Corrective heart surgery yielded the resections from which the thymus tissue came. Among thymic and blood repertoires, usage of V and J genes appeared biased.

This chain uses TRBV4-3 with TRBJ2-7; TRBD1 is a possible D gene (6 bases). Specimen: thymocytes. The sequence came from a girl less than two years old with a congenital heart defect. CDR3 sequence reads: CASSQVPQGIYEQYF. The CDR3 bases are TGCGCCAGCAGCCAAGTGCCGCAGGGGATCTACGAGCAGTACTTC.